The present T cell receptor (beta chain) was sequenced within a study of T cell responses to AZD1222 COVID-19 vaccine. Study-level results: Reports indicate that nearly half of spike-specific TCRs are directed at unmutated variant regions. Mapped onto spike, vaccine-associated CD4 TCRs spanned it and were dominant at 160-218 and 743-854.

On this clone: What it binds is not known.

Sequencing used immunoSEQ multiplex PCR; TCRdb keeps in-frame clones, though not all of them. Of fewer than 130,000 clones listed, 80% to 95% are singletons. Trimming cost V 4 bases and J 0 bases, with 9 bases left between them. The CDR3 spans 14 residues. CDR1 is SGHRS, CDR2 YFSETQ, per germline. The specimen comprised peripheral blood, sampled on day 0 of AZD1222 vaccination. This TCR came from an adult in good health. The chain uses TRBV5-1 and TRBJ2-3; possible D gene TRBD2, 6 bases. The CDR3 sequence is CASSQGLSTDTQYF. CDR3 sequence (DNA): TGCGCCAGCAGCCAGGGACTGAGCACAGATACGCAGTATTTT.